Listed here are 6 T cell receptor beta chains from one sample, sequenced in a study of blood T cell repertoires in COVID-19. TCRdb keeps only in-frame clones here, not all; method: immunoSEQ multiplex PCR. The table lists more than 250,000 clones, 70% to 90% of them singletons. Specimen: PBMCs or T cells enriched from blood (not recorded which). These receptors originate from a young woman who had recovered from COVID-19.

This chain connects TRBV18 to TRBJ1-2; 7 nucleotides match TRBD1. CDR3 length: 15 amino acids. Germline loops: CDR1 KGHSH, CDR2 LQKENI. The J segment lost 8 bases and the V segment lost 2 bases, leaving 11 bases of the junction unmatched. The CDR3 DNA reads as TGTGCCAGCTCACCAGGCAGGGGGAACCGTGAAGGCTACACCTTC. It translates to CASSPGRGNREGYTF.

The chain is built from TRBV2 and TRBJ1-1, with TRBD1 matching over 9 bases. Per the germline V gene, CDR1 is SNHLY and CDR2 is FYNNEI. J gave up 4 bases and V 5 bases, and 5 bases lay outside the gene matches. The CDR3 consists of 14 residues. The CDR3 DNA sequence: TGTGCCAGCAGTTTCCAGACAGGGGGCACTGAAGCTTTCTTT. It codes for CASSFQTGGTEAFF.

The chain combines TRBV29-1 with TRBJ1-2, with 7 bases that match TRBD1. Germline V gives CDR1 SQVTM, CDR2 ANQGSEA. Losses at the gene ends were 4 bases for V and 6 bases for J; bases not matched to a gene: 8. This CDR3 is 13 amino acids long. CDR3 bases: TGCAGCGTTGGAAAGGCAGGGGGGCATGGCTACACCTTC. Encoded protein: CSVGKAGGHGYTF.

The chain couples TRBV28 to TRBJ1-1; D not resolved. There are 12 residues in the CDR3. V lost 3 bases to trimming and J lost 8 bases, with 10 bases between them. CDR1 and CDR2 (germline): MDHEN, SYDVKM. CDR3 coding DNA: TGTGCCAGCAGTTTTTTGGTCCAGGAAGCTTTCTTT. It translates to CASSFLVQEAFF.

The CDR3 sequence is CASSVAGGGAYEQYF. In DNA form, the CDR3 reads TGTGCCAGCAGCGTAGCCGGCGGGGGGGCCTACGAGCAGTACTTC. The chain joins TRBV9 to TRBJ2-7; 9 bases fit TRBD2. V was clipped by 0 bases and J by 2 bases; unmatched bases: 3. The CDR3 spans 15 residues. CDR1 is SGDLS and CDR2 is YYNGEE in the germline V gene.

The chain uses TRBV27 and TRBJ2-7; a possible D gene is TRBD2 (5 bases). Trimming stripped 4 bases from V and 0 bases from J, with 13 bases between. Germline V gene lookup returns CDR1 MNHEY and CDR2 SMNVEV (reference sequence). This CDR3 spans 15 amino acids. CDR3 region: CASSYLGLSSYEQYF. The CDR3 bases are TGTGCCAGCAGTTACCTCGGACTGAGCTCCTACGAGCAGTACTTC.